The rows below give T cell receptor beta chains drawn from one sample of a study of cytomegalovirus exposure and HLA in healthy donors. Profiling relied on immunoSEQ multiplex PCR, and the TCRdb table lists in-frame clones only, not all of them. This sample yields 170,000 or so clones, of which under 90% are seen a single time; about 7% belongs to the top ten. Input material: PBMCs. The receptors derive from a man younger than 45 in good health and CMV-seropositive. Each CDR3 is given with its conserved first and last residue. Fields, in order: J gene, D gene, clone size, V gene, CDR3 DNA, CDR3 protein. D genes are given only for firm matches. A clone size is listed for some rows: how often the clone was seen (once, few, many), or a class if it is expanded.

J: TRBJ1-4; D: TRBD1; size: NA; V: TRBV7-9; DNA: TGTGCCAGCAGCCTATTCAGGGGGCGAGGGGATGAAAAACTGTTTTTT; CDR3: CASSLFRGRGDEKLFF
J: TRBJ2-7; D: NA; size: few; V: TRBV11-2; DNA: TGTGCCAGCAGCTCATCCTTGGGGCAGGCCTACGAGCAGTACTTC; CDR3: CASSSSLGQAYEQYF
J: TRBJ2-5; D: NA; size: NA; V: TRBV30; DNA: TGTGCCTGGGCCCGAGGAACGGGCGGGGAGACCCAGTACTTC; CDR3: CAWARGTGGETQYF
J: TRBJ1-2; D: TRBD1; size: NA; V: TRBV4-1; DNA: TGCGCCAGCAGCCAAGAAGGGACAGGGGGCGACGGCTACACCTTC; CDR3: CASSQEGTGGDGYTF
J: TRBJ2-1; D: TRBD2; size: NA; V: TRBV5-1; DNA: TGCGCCAGCAAGGGCGGGAGGGCCGGGTTTAATGAGCAGTTCTTC; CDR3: CASKGGRAGFNEQFF
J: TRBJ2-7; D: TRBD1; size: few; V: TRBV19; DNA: TGTGCCAGTAATACGGGACAGGGCCTAGGCGAGCAGTACTTC; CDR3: CASNTGQGLGEQYF
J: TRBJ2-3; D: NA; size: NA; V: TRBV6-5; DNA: TGTGCCAGCAGTTCAGGGGGCACAGATACGCAGTATTTT; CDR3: CASSSGGTDTQYF
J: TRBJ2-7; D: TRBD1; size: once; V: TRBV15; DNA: TGTGCCACCAGCAGGGAAGGGACAGGGTGGTACGAGCAGTACTTC; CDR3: CATSREGTGWYEQYF
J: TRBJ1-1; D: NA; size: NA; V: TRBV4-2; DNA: TGTGCCAGCAGCCAAGATTACAGGGAAAGGGAGGCTTTCTTT; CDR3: CASSQDYREREAFF
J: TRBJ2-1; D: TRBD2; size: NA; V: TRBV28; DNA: TGTGCCAGCAGCCTACTAGCGGGAGTATACAATGAGCAGTTCTTC; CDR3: CASSLLAGVYNEQFF
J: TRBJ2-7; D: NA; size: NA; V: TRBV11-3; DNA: TGTGCCAGCAGCTTACCGACGGGGGAGAGCCCCTACGAGCAGTACTTC; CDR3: CASSLPTGESPYEQYF
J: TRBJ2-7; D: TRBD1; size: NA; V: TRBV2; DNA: TGTGCCAGCAGTGGACCGGACAGGGGTTCCTACGAGCAGTACTTC; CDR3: CASSGPDRGSYEQYF
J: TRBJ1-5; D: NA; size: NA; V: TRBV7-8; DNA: TGTGCCAGCAGCTTACCGGGTTTGCGCAATCAGCCCCAGCATTTT; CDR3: CASSLPGLRNQPQHF
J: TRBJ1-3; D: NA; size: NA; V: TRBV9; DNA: TGTGCCAGCAGCCCTCCGCGGGGGGTCGACACCATATATTTT; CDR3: CASSPPRGVDTIYF
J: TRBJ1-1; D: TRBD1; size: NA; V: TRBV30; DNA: TGTGCCCGCCGTACAGGGGGCCTGAACACTGAAGCTTTCTTT; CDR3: CARRTGGLNTEAFF
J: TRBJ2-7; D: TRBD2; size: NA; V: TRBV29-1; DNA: TGCAGCGTCTTCATTGGCGGGGGGCGGACCTACGAGCAGTACTTC; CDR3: CSVFIGGGRTYEQYF
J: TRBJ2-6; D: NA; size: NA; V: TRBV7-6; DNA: TGTGCCAGCAGCTCTCGAAGGGGAGGACCGGCCTCTGGGGCCAACGTCCTGACTTTC; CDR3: CASSSRRGGPASGANVLTF
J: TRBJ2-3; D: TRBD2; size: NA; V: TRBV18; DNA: TGTGCCAGCTCACAGGGACTAGCGGCTACAGATACGCAGTATTTT; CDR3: CASSQGLAATDTQYF
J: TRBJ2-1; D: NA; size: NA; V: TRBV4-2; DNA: TGTGCCAGCAGCCAAGACCCTCGGTTTTACAATGAGCAGTTCTTC; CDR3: CASSQDPRFYNEQFF
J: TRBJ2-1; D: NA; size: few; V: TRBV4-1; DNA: TGCGCCAGCAGCCAAGATTCGTGGGAGGTGAACAATGAGCAGTTCTTC; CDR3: CASSQDSWEVNNEQFF
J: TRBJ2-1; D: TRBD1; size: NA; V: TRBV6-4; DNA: TGTGCCAGCAGTGCCGTCTGGACAGGTTCCTACAATGAGCAGTTCTTC; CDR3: CASSAVWTGSYNEQFF
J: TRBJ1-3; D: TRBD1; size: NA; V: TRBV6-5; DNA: TGTGCCAGCAGTCATCAGGGGGCTGGAAACACCATATATTTT; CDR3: CASSHQGAGNTIYF
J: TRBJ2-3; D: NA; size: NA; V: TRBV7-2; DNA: TGTGCCAGCAGCCCGAGCACAGATACGCAGTATTTT; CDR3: CASSPSTDTQYF
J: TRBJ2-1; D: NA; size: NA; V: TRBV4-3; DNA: TGCGCCAGCAGCCAACGTGGGCTTAGCTCCTACAATGAGCAGTTCTTC; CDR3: CASSQRGLSSYNEQFF
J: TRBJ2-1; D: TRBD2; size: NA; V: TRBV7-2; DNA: TGTGCCAGCGTCCGTGTAGCGGGAGAGGGGTACAATGAGCAGTTCTTC; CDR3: CASVRVAGEGYNEQFF
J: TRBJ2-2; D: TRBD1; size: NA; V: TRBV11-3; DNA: TGTGCCAGCAGCTCCGGGACAGCTAACACCGGGGAGCTGTTTTTT; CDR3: CASSSGTANTGELFF
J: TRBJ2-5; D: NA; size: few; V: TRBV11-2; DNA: TGTGCCAGCAGCTTAGTACACCTCAGGGAGACCCAGTACTTC; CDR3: CASSLVHLRETQYF
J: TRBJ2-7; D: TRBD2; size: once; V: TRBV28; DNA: TGTGCCAGCAGTTTCACTAGCGGGGCATCCTACGAGCAGTACTTC; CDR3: CASSFTSGASYEQYF
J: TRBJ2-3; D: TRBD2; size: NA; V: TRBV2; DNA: TGTGCCAGCAGTGAATTGGGACTAGCGGACACAGATACGCAGTATTTT; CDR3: CASSELGLADTDTQYF
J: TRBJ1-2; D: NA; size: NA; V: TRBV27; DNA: TGTGCCAGCAAGGGTCGGGGTACGAGTGGTGGCTACACCTTC; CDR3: CASKGRGTSGGYTF
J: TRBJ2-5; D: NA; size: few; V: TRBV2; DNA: TGTGCCAGCCGGGACTCGAATAGGGAGCAGTACTTC; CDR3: CASRDSNREQYF
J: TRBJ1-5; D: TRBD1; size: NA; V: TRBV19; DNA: TGTGCCAGCGCTAACAGGGGAAGCAATCAGCCCCAGCATTTT; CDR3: CASANRGSNQPQHF
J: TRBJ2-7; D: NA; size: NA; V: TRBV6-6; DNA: TGTGCCAGCACCCGACAGGCCTCCTACGAGCAGTACTTC; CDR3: CASTRQASYEQYF
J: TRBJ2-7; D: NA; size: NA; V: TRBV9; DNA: TGTGCCAGCAGCGGAACAGGGAGCTCCTACGAGCAGTACTTC; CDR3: CASSGTGSSYEQYF
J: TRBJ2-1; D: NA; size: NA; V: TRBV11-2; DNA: TGTGCCAGCAGCTTAGATTTGGCGGCTACCTACAATGAGCAGTTCTTC; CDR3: CASSLDLAATYNEQFF
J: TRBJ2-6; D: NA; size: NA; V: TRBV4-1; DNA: TGCGCCAGCAGCCAGGGGGGACGTACGAGCTCTGGGGCCAACGTCCTGACTTTC; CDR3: CASSQGGRTSSGANVLTF
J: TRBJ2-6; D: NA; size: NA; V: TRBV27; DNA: TGTGCCAGCAGTTTATCGTGGGTGGGCAGCCCCGTTAATCGGGCCAACGTCCTGACTTTC; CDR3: CASSLSWVGSPVNRANVLTF
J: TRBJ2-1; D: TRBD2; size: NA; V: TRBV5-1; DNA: TGCGCCAGCAGCTACGACCCGGGACTAGAATACAATGAGCAGTTCTTC; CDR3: CASSYDPGLEYNEQFF
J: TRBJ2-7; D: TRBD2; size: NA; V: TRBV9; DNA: TGTGCCAGCAGCGCCGGGACTAGATCCTACGAGCAGTACTTC; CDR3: CASSAGTRSYEQYF
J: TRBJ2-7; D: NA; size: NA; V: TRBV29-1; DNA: TGCAGCGTTAGTAGGACAGCCTACGAGCAGTACTTC; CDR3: CSVSRTAYEQYF
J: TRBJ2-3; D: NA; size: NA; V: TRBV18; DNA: TGTGCCAGCTCACCAACAGGGCCCAGCACAGATACGCAGTATTTT; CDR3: CASSPTGPSTDTQYF
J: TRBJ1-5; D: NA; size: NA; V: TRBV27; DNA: TGTGCCAGCGGTTGGGGGGGAGGAGTGCAGCCCCAGCATTTT; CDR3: CASGWGGGVQPQHF
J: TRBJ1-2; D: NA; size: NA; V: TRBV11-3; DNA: TGTGCCAGCAGCCGGACACGGCCGGATGGCTACACCTTC; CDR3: CASSRTRPDGYTF